A single sample gave rise to the 29 T cell receptor beta chains below, sequenced in a study of CD8+ T cells in alopecia areata. After isolation, RNA underwent reverse transcription to generate cDNA as the sequencing template. The repertoire was sequenced with immunoSEQ multiplex PCR; TCRdb's copy has only in-frame clones and lacks some. The sample lists some 100,000 clones; about 60% were seen once. The sequenced material came from CD4+ T cells sorted from blood. Receptors were obtained from a human donor in good health.

This chain connects TRBV7-9 to TRBJ2-5; D call uncertain. This CDR3 has 15 amino acids. Germline values: CDR1 SEHNR, CDR2 FQNEAQ (reference sequence). Trimming removed 5 bases at V and 4 bases at J, with 17 bases between. CDR3 loop: CASSPMGSLGETQYF. The CDR3 bases are TGTGCCAGCAGCCCAATGGGTTCCCTAGGAGAGACCCAGTACTTC.

There are a few counts of this clone. V is TRBV21-1 and J is TRBJ1-5; the D call of TRBD1 is as the table states it, not checked on the DNA. TRBV21-1 is reported as a pseudogene. The CDR3 sequence is 13 residues long. This CDR3 is CASSNRGNQPQHF. The CDR3 DNA reads as TGTGCCAGCAGCAACAGGGGCAATCAGCCCCAGCATTTT.

The table lists this clone with a few counts. The CDR3 loop is CSAKAGQGNSPLHF. CDR3 DNA sequence: TGCAGCGCTAAAGCCGGACAGGGAAATTCACCCCTCCACTTT. This chain connects TRBV29-1 to TRBJ1-6; 8 bases line up with TRBD1. Germline V gene lookup returns CDR1 SQVTM and CDR2 ANQGSEA. Trimming took 7 bases from V and 7 from J; bases not matched to a gene: 9. The CDR3 length is 14 residues.

The chain recombines TRBV29-1 with TRBJ1-3, with D maybe TRBD1 (5 bases). The V gene's germline CDR1 is SQVTM and CDR2 ANQGSEA. V lost 7 bases and J lost 2, with 12 bases in between. The CDR3 sequence is 13 residues long. The CDR3 sequence: CSAGEGTGNTIYF. The CDR3 DNA sequence: TGCAGCGCCGGCGAGGGGACTGGAAACACCATATATTTT.

This clone was observed many times. The rearrangement uses TRBV4-1 and TRBJ1-5, with TRBD1 as a possible D gene (5 bases). CDR3 size: 15 residues. In germline, CDR1 is MGHRA, CDR2 YSYEKL. Between the trimmed V and J ends, which lost 4 bases and 5 bases, there was a span of 15 bases. CDR3 nucleotide sequence: TGCGCCAGCAGCCGAGGGCGGCAGGGTGATCAGCCCCAGCATTTT. It specifies CASSRGRQGDQPQHF.

V gene TRBV7-2 combines with J gene TRBJ1-2; D is perhaps TRBD1 (5 bases). Per the germline V gene, CDR1 is SGHTA and CDR2 is FQGNSA. V was pared by 5 bases and J by 5 bases, with 12 bases between. CDR3 size: 13 residues. CDR3 region: CASSREGKYGYTF. The DNA for the CDR3 is TGTGCCAGCAGCCGCGAGGGGAAATATGGCTACACCTTC.

V gene TRBV30 combines with J gene TRBJ2-1, with unresolved D. CDR3 length equals 12 residues. Trimming took off 0 bases at V and 9 bases at J, with 9 bases between the two ends. Germline-derived CDR1 and CDR2 are GTSNPN and SVGIG (reference sequence). CDR3 protein: CAWSVTMGEQFF. The DNA of the CDR3 is TGTGCCTGGAGTGTAACGATGGGTGAGCAGTTCTTC. The variable domain in full, completed from reference TRBV30 and TRBJ2-1, reads SQTIHQWPATLVQPVGSPLSLECTVEGTSNPNLYWYRQAAGRGLQLLFYSVGIGQISSEVPQNLSASRPQDRQFILSSKKLLLSDSGFYLCAWSVTMGEQFFGPGTRLTVL.

In this sample, this clone turned up a few times. This rearrangement joins TRBV6-1 to TRBJ2-1, with a tentative D call TRBD2 (6 bases). This CDR3 has 13 amino acids. The V gene's germline CDR1 is MNHNS and CDR2 SASEGT. V lost 7 bases, J lost 3 bases, and 10 bases lay in between. Here the CDR3 DNA reads TGTGCCAGCACTGTGACTAGCTACAATGAGCAGTTCTTC. As protein: CASTVTSYNEQFF.

DNA for the CDR3: TGCGCCAGCAGCCAAATCCAGGGGATGAACACTGAAGCTTTCTTT. Translating it yields CASSQIQGMNTEAFF. The rearrangement uses TRBV5-1 and TRBJ1-1; a weak D match, TRBD1 (6 bases). Germline V gene sequence: CDR1 SGHRS, CDR2 YFSETQ. Trimming took off 4 bases at V and 0 bases at J, with 13 bases between the two ends. The CDR3 runs to 15 residues.

The V call is TRBV6-5, the J call TRBJ2-5, with D perhaps TRBD1 or TRBD2 (5 bases each). The germline CDR1 and CDR2 sequences are MNHEY and SVGAGI. The V end lost 0 bases, the J end lost 6 bases, and 17 bases lay between the germline ends. This CDR3 spans 16 amino acids. This CDR3 reads CASSYSMWGIGKTQYF. The CDR3 DNA sequence: TGTGCCAGCAGTTACTCGATGTGGGGGATCGGGAAGACCCAGTACTTC.

The chain links TRBV2 to TRBJ1-2; TRBD1 matches 7 bases. The CDR3 runs to 13 residues. The germline V gene encodes CDR1 SNHLY and CDR2 FYNNEI. Trimming took 6 bases from V and 7 from J; bases not matched to a gene: 8. The CDR3 nucleotides are TGTGCCAGCAGGTCAGGGGGATATGTTGGCTACACCTTC. This codes for CASRSGGYVGYTF.

This chain joins TRBV10-1 and TRBJ1-1; D gene ambiguous. V shed 8 bases and J shed 0 bases, with 10 bases lying between them. Germline V lookup: CDR1 WNHNN, CDR2 SYGVQD (reference sequence). The CDR3 is made up of 13 amino acids. The CDR3 DNA reads TGCGCCAGCGCCAAAGAAATGAACACTGAAGCTTTCTTT. It codes for CASAKEMNTEAFF.

Points on this clone: In the same sample, other DNA sequences code for this CDR3. V gene TRBV20-1 combines with J gene TRBJ2-7; D gene uncertain. Germline V CDR1 and CDR2: DFQATT, SNEGSKA (reference sequence). Trimming removed 6 bases at V and 2 bases at J, with 8 bases between. This CDR3 is 11 amino acids long. CDR3 protein: CSAPGPYEQYF. For the CDR3, the DNA is TGCAGTGCCCCAGGTCCCTACGAGCAGTACTTC.

V usage is TRBV6-1 and J usage is TRBJ2-5; the D is unclear. The ends were cut back, 3 bases at V and 6 bases at J, with 8 bases in the middle. In germline, CDR1 is MNHNS, CDR2 SASEGT. The CDR3 runs 12 residues. CDR3: CASSDSPKTQYF. The CDR3 nucleotides read TGTGCCAGCAGTGATAGTCCCAAGACCCAGTACTTC.

The CDR3 reads CASTSGEPREQYF. In DNA form, the CDR3 reads TGTGCCAGCACGAGCGGGGAGCCTCGGGAGCAGTACTTC. The V gene is TRBV2, the J gene TRBJ2-7; 7 bases match TRBD2. V was clipped by 7 bases and J by 7 bases; unmatched bases: 10. This CDR3 comprises 13 residues. CDR1 and CDR2 (germline): SNHLY, FYNNEI.

The table lists this clone with a few counts. The V gene is TRBV5-4, the J gene TRBJ1-4; D unresolved. V was pared by 0 bases and J by 4 bases, with 7 bases between. CDR1 and CDR2 (germline): SGHNT, YYREEE (reference sequence). The CDR3 contains 14 residues. This chain's CDR3 is CASSLGRNNEKLFF. The CDR3 DNA sequence: TGTGCCAGCAGCTTGGGACGGAATAATGAAAAACTGTTTTTT.

The chain combines TRBV7-7 with TRBJ2-5; 7 bases fit TRBD2. This CDR3 is built from 16 residues. Per the germline V gene, CDR1 is SSHAT and CDR2 is FNYEAQ (reference sequence). J lost 1 base, V lost 1 base, and 6 bases had no gene match. The CDR3 sequence is CASSLGVGGSQETQYF. The DNA for the CDR3 is TGTGCCAGCAGCTTAGGTGTGGGGGGGTCCCAAGAGACCCAGTACTTC.

This clone turned up a few times. The chain links TRBV7-3 to TRBJ2-5, with D possibly TRBD2 on 5 matching bases. The CDR3 loop spans 13 amino acids. The ends were cut back, 5 bases at V and 5 bases at J, with 12 bases in the middle. Germline V gives CDR1 SGHTA, CDR2 FQGTGA. CDR3 in amino acids: CASSPQRSETQYF. The CDR3 region has the DNA TGTGCCAGCAGCCCCCAGCGGTCCGAGACCCAGTACTTC.

The sample holds one count of this clone. The chain recombines TRBV29-1 with TRBJ2-7; D is uncertain. V dropped 2 bases and J dropped 5 bases, with 13 bases sitting between them. Germline CDR1 reads SQVTM; CDR2 reads ANQGSEA. The CDR3 consists of 13 residues. The CDR3 here is CSVEKQARDEQYF. The CDR3 region has the DNA TGCAGCGTTGAAAAGCAGGCTCGGGACGAGCAGTACTTC.

The chain uses TRBV5-1 and TRBJ1-5; 7 bases map to TRBD1. The V gene end was trimmed by 3 bases and the J gene end by 5 bases; junction bases not matched to a gene: 2. The CDR3 has 13 amino acids. Germline CDR1 reads SGHRS; CDR2 reads YFSETQ. The chain's CDR3 is CASSYDRDQPQHF. CDR3 nucleotide sequence: TGCGCCAGCAGCTACGACAGGGATCAGCCCCAGCATTTT.

The chain uses TRBV18 and TRBJ2-5; D is perhaps TRBD2 (5 bases). This CDR3 has 15 amino acids. The V and J ends lost 8 bases and 2 bases respectively, with 18 bases between them. From germline, CDR1 is KGHSH and CDR2 LQKENI. CDR3 bases: TGTGCCAGCACATTCTCGTCCGGGGAACAAGAGACCCAGTACTTC. This codes for CASTFSSGEQETQYF.

The rearrangement links TRBV5-6 to TRBJ1-2; TRBD1 might be the D (5 bases). The germline gives CDR1 SGHDT, CDR2 YYEEEE. V gave up 5 bases and J gave up 1 base, with 15 bases separating them. The CDR3 loop spans 15 amino acids. CDR3 in DNA: TGTGCCAGCAGGAAGAGGGGCAGTGGTAACTATGGCTACACCTTC. It translates to CASRKRGSGNYGYTF.

The V gene is TRBV29-1, the J gene TRBJ2-4; D gene uncertain. Per germline, CDR1 SQVTM and CDR2 ANQGSEA. The V end was cut by 8 bases, the J end by 0 bases, with 26 bases between. The CDR3 totals 18 residues. The CDR3 DNA reads as TGCAGCCACCTCCAGACGGTACCAATCCTACTAGCCAAAAACATTCAGTACTTC. This encodes CSHLQTVPILLAKNIQYF.

This rearrangement joins TRBV2 to TRBJ1-2; D not certain. The germline V and J ends were trimmed by 2 bases and 8 bases, with 15 bases remaining between them. The CDR3 spans 14 residues. Looked up from germline, CDR1 is SNHLY and CDR2 is FYNNEI. The CDR3 here is CASSETGFGVGYTF. The CDR3 nucleotides read TGTGCCAGCAGTGAAACCGGTTTTGGGGTAGGCTACACCTTC.

A few counts support this clone. The chain employs TRBV5-4 and TRBJ2-1; weak D call: TRBD1 (5 bases). With 4 bases removed from V and 6 bases from J, the gap between germline ends came to 11 bases. The germline gives CDR1 SGHNT, CDR2 YYREEE (reference sequence). The CDR3 covers 13 residues. In DNA, the CDR3 is TGTGCCAGCAGCATAGGACAAACCAATGAGCAGTTCTTC. The encoded protein is CASSIGQTNEQFF.

The genes are TRBV29-1 and TRBJ1-4, with D possibly matching TRBD1 (5 bases). V lost 6 bases and J lost 7, with 12 bases in between. The CDR3 contains 12 residues. Germline CDR1 is SQVTM and CDR2 is ANQGSEA. CDR3: CSVQGTTEKLFF. The CDR3 coding sequence is TGCAGCGTCCAGGGTACCACTGAAAAACTGTTTTTT.

The V and J genes are TRBV30 and TRBJ1-1; the D is unclear. This CDR3 has 12 residues. V lost 0 bases and J lost 1, with 3 bases in between. CDR1 is GTSNPN and CDR2 is SVGIG in the germline V gene (reference sequence). As DNA, the CDR3 is TGTGCCTGGAGTGTACCGAACACTGAAGCTTTCTTT. This codes for CAWSVPNTEAFF.

The chain combines TRBV9 with TRBJ2-7; TRBD1 matches 7 bases. The CDR3 contains 15 residues. The trim removed 3 bases at V and 3 bases at J, leaving 9 bases unmatched. Germline assignment: CDR1 SGDLS and CDR2 YYNGEE. The CDR3 bases are TGTGCCAGCAGCGGGCAGGGACAGACCGACTACGAGCAGTACTTC. Translated: CASSGQGQTDYEQYF.

The J gene is TRBJ2-7, the V gene TRBV30; D gene ambiguous. This CDR3 comprises 13 residues. V was pared by 2 bases and J by 6 bases, with 14 bases between. The V gene's germline CDR1 is GTSNPN and CDR2 SVGIG (reference sequence). DNA of the CDR3: TGTGCCTGGAGTCTCCCCATCCCTCCCGAGCAGTACTTC. Its translation is CAWSLPIPPEQYF.